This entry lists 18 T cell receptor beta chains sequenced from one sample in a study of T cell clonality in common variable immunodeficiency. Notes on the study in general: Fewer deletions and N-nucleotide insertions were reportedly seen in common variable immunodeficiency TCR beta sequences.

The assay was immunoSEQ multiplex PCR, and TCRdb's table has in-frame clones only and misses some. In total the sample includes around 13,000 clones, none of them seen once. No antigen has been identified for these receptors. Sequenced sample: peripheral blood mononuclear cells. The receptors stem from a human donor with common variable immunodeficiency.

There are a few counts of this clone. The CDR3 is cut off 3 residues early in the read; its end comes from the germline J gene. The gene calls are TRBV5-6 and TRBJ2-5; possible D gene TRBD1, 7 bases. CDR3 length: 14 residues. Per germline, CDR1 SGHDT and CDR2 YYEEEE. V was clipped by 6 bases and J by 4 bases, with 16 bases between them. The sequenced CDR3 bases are TGTGCCAGCACCTGGGGGGCAGGGGGAGAGACC. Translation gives CASTWGAGGET. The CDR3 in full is CASTWGAGGETQYF.

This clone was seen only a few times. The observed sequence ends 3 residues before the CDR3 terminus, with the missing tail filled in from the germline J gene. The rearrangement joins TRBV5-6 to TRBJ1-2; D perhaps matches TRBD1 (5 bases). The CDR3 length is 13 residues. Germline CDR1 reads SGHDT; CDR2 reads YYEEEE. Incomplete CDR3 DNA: TGTGCCAGCAGCCCAACAGCAGGGTCGGGC. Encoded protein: CASSPTAGSG. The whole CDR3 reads CASSPTAGSGYTF.

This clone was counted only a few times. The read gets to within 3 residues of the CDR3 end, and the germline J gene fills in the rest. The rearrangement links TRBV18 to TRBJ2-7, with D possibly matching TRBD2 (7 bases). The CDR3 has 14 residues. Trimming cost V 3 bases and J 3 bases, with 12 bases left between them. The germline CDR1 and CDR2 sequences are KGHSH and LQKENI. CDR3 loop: CASSPGGQGYEQYF. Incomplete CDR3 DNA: TGTGCCAGCTCACCGGGGGGGCAGGGCTACGAG.

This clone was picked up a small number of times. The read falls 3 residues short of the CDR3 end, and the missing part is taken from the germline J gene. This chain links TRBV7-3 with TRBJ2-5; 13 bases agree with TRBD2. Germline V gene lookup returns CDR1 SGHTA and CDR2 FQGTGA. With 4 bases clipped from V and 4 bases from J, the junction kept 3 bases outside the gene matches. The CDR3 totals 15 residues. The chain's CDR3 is CASSWTSGGGETQYF. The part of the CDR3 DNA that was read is TGTGCCAGCAGCTGGACTAGCGGGGGAGGAGAGACC.

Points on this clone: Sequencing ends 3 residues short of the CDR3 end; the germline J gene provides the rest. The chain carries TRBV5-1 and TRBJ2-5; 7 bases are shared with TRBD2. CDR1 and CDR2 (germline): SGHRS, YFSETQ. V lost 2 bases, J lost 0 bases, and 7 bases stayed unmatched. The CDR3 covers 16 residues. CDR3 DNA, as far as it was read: TGCGCCAGCAGCTTAGGGCCAGCGGGGTACCAAGAGACC. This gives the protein CASSLGPAGYQET. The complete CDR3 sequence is CASSLGPAGYQETQYF.

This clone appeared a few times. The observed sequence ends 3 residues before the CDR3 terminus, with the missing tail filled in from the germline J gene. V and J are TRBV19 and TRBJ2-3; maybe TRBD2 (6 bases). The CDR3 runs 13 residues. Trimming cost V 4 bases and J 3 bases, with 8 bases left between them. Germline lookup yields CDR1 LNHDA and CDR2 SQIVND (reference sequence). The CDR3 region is CASSSGTTDTQYF. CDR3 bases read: TGTGCCAGTAGTAGTGGGACTACAGATACG.

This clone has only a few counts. CDR3: CASKTGVYTEAFF. CDR3 bases read: TGTGCCAGCAAGACAGGGGTATACACTGAA. This rearrangement joins TRBV18 to TRBJ1-1; the match to TRBD1 covers 8 bases. The CDR3 end lies 3 residues beyond the end of the read and is filled in from the germline J gene. Unmatched junction bases numbered 5, after V lost 8 bases and J lost 3 bases. CDR1 is KGHSH and CDR2 is LQKENI in the germline V gene. This CDR3 is built from 13 residues.

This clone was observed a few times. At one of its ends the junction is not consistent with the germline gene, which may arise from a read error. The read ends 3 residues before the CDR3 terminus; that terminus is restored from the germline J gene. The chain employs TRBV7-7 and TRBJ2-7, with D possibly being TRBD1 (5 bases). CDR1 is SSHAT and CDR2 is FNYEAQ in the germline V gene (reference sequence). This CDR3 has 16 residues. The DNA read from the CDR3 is TGTGCTAGCAGCCCTAGAGGCCAGGGTAGGGTCGACGAG. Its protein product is CASSPRGQGRVDE. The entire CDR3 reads CASSPRGQGRVDEQYF.

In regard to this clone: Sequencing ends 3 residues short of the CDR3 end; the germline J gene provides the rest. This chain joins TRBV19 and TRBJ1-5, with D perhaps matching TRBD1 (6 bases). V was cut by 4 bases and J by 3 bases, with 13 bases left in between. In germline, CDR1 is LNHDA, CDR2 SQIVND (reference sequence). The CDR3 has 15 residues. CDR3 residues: CASSTETGHNQPQHF. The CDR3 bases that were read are TGTGCCAGTAGTACCGAGACAGGACACAATCAGCCC. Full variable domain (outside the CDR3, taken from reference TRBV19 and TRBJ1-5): DGGITQSPKYLFRKEGQNVTLSCEQNLNHDAMYWYRQDPGQGLRLIYYSQIVNDFQKGDIAEGYSVSREKKESFPLTVTSAQKNPTAFYLCASSTETGHNQPQHFGDGTRLSIL.

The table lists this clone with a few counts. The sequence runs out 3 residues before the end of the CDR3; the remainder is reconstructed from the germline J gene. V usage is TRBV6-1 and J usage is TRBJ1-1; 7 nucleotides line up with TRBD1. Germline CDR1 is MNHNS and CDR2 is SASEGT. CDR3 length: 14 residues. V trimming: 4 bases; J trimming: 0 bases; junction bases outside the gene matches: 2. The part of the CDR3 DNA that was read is TGTGCCAGCAGTGGGGGACAGATGAACACTGAA. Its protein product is CASSGGQMNTE. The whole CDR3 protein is CASSGGQMNTEAFF.

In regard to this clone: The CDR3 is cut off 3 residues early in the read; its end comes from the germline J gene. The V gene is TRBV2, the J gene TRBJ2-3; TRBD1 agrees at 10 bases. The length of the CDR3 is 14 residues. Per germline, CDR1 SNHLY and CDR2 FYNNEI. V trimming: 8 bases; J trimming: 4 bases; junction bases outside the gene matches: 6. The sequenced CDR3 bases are TGTGCCAGCTTCCGGGACAGGGGCGCAGATACG. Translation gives CASFRDRGADT. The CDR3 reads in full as CASFRDRGADTQYF.

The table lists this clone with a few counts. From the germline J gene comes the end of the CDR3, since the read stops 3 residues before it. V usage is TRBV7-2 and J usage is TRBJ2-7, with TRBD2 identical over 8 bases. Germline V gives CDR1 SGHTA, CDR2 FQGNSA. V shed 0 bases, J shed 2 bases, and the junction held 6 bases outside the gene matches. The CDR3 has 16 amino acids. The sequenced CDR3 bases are TGTGCCAGCAGCTTAGCGGGTAGCGGGGAGGCCTACGAG. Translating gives CASSLAGSGEAYE. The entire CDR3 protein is CASSLAGSGEAYEQYF.

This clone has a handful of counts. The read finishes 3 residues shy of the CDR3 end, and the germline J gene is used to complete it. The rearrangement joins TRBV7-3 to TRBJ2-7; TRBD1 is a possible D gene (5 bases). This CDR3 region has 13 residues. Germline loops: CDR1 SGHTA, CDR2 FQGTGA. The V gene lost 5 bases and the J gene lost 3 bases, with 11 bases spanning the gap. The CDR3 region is CASSPGQIYEQYF. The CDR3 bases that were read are TGTGCCAGCAGCCCCGGACAAATCTACGAG.

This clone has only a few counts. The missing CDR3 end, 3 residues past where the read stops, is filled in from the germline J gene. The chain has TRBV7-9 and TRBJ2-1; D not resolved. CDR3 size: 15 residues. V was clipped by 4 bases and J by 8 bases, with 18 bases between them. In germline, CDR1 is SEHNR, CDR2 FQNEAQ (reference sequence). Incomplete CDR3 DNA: TGTGCCAGCAGCTCCTTCACGTCCACAATGGATGAG. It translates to CASSSFTSTMDE. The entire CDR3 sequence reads CASSSFTSTMDEQFF.

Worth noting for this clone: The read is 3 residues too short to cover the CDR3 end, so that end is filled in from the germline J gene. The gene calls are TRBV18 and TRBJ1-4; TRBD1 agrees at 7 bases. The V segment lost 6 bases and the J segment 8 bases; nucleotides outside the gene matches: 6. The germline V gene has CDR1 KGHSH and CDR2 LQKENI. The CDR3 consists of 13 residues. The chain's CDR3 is CASSHGQEEKLFF. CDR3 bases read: TGTGCCAGCTCGCATGGACAGGAGGAAAAA.

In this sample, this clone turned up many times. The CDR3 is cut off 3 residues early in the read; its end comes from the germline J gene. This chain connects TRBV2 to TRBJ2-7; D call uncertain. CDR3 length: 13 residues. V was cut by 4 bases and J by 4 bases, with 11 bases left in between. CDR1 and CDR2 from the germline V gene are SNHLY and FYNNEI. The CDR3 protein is CASSVLRSYEQYF. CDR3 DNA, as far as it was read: TGTGCCAGCAGTGTACTCAGGTCATACGAG.

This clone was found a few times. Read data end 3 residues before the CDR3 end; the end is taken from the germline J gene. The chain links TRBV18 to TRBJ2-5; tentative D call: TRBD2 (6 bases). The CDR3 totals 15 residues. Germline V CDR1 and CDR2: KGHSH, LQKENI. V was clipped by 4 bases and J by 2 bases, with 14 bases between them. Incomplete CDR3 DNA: TGTGCCAGCTCACAGACAAACGGACTACAAGAGACC. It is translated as CASSQTNGLQET. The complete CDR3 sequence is CASSQTNGLQETQYF.

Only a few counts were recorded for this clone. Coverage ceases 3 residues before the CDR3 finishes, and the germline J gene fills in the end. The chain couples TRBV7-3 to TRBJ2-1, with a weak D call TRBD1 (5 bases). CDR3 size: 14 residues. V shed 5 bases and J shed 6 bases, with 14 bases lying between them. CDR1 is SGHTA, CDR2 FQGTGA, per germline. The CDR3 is CASSPASQGNEQFF. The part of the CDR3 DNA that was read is TGTGCCAGCAGCCCGGCGTCGCAGGGCAATGAG.